Listed below are T cell receptor beta chains from one sample, sequenced in a study of T cell responses to AZD1222 COVID-19 vaccine. Assay used: immunoSEQ multiplex PCR; TCRdb lists only in-frame clones, some missing. The table has about 100,000 clones, 87% seen once. The sequenced sample was peripheral blood, obtained on day 0 of AZD1222 vaccination. The receptors were gathered from an adult in good health. Each CDR3 is given with its conserved first and last residue. D genes are given only for firm matches. A clone size is listed for some rows: how often the clone was seen (once, few, many), or a class if it is expanded.

J | D | V | size | CDR3 | DNA
TRBJ1-3 | . | TRBV7-2 | . | CASSLVSGFGNTIYF | TGTGCCAGCAGCTTAGTATCAGGGTTCGGAAACACCATATATTTT
TRBJ1-2 | . | TRBV29-1 | few | CSVERKAAPYGYTF | TGCAGCGTTGAGAGGAAGGCAGCCCCCTATGGCTACACCTTC
TRBJ2-5 | TRBD1 | TRBV7-2 | . | CASSLSTGETQYF | TGTGCCAGCAGCTTATCGACAGGGGAGACCCAGTACTTC
TRBJ1-3 | TRBD1 | TRBV6-1 | . | CASIDRDLSGNTIYF | TGTGCCAGCATTGACAGGGACCTCTCTGGAAACACCATATATTTT
TRBJ2-3 | TRBD2 | TRBV27 | . | CASSFRRLAGSTDTQYF | TGTGCCAGCAGTTTCCGCCGGCTAGCGGGCAGCACAGATACGCAGTATTTT
TRBJ2-1 | TRBD2 | TRBV27 | . | CASSLVAGGSYNEQFF | TGTGCCAGCAGTTTAGTAGCGGGAGGGTCCTACAATGAGCAGTTCTTC
TRBJ1-1 | . | TRBV6-5 | . | CASSYEVGTEAFF | TGTGCCAGCAGTTACGAGGTGGGCACTGAAGCTTTCTTT
TRBJ2-7 | . | TRBV5-6 | . | CASSPGRDRRYSYEQYF | TGTGCCAGCAGCCCGGGGAGGGACAGACGATACTCCTACGAGCAGTACTTC
TRBJ1-2 | . | TRBV7-9 | . | CASSLEGGRGYTF | TGTGCCAGCAGCTTGGAAGGGGGGCGGGGCTACACCTTC
TRBJ1-1 | . | TRBV5-1 | few | CASSRDTGDTEAFF | TGCGCCAGCAGCCGGGACACCGGAGACACTGAAGCTTTCTTT
TRBJ2-1 | . | TRBV5-8 | . | CASRLEWVNYNEQFF | TGTGCCAGCAGGCTTGAATGGGTTAACTACAATGAGCAGTTCTTC
TRBJ2-5 | . | TRBV5-1 | . | CASSLEGRIQETQYF | TGCGCCAGCAGCTTGGAGGGCAGAATCCAAGAGACCCAGTACTTC
TRBJ2-3 | . | TRBV5-1 | . | CASNHRNPSTDTQYF | TGCGCCAGCAACCACAGGAACCCAAGCACAGATACGCAGTATTTT
TRBJ2-1 | . | TRBV9 | . | CASSGPRVTGSSYNEQFF | TGTGCCAGCAGCGGGCCGAGGGTAACGGGTTCCTCCTACAATGAGCAGTTCTTC
TRBJ2-7 | . | TRBV4-1 | . | CASSQERQTEQYF | TGCGCCAGCAGCCAAGAACGCCAGACCGAGCAGTACTTC
TRBJ1-6 | . | TRBV7-8 | . | CASKGQENSPLHF | TGTGCCAGCAAAGGGCAGGAAAATTCACCCCTCCACTTT
TRBJ2-7 | . | TRBV5-6 | . | CASSPKPGTPTGSYEQYF | TGTGCCAGCAGCCCCAAACCCGGGACTCCTACAGGCTCCTACGAGCAGTACTTC
TRBJ1-3 | . | TRBV14 | . | CASSPGTGSGRYSGNTIYF | TGTGCCAGCAGCCCGGGGACGGGATCGGGCCGTTACTCTGGAAACACCATATATTTT
TRBJ1-1 | . | TRBV7-8 | . | CASSLSAETEAFF | TGTGCCAGCAGCTTAAGCGCGGAGACTGAAGCTTTCTTT
TRBJ1-2 | TRBD1 | TRBV14 | . | CASSPRTGGGYTF | TGTGCCAGCAGCCCGCGGACAGGGGGTGGCTACACCTTC
TRBJ1-2 | TRBD1 | TRBV19 | . | CASSIRTGGFYGYTF | TGTGCCAGTAGTATCCGGACAGGTGGATTCTATGGCTACACCTTC
TRBJ1-2 | TRBD1 | TRBV28 | . | CASSQVQGAVGYTF | TGTGCCAGCAGTCAAGTACAGGGGGCTGTTGGCTACACCTTC
TRBJ2-6 | . | TRBV6-5 | . | CASSFTGSGANVLTF | TGTGCCAGCAGTTTCACAGGGTCCGGGGCCAACGTCCTGACTTTC
TRBJ1-5 | . | TRBV19 | . | CASSMGVGGQPQHF | TGTGCCAGTAGTATGGGCGTGGGGGGGCAGCCCCAGCATTTT
TRBJ1-1 | . | TRBV5-1 | . | CASSPRQAVVNTEAFF | TGCGCCAGCAGCCCTAGACAGGCGGTGGTGAACACTGAAGCTTTCTTT
TRBJ2-7 | . | TRBV9 | . | CASSVEGELDHSEQYF | TGTGCCAGCAGCGTAGAAGGGGAACTCGACCACTCCGAGCAGTACTTC
TRBJ2-1 | . | TRBV4-3 | . | CASSPYSADEQFF | TGCGCCAGCAGCCCCTATAGCGCCGATGAGCAGTTCTTC
TRBJ1-1 | TRBD1 | TRBV27 | . | CASRATGIENTEAFF | TGTGCCAGCAGGGCGACAGGGATCGAGAACACTGAAGCTTTCTTT
TRBJ1-3 | . | TRBV12-3/TRBV12-4 | . | CASSLGGNTIYF | TGTGCCAGCAGTTTAGGGGGAAACACCATATATTTT
TRBJ1-4 | . | TRBV14 | . | CASSQRSPGIPGLGEKLFF | TGTGCCAGCAGCCAAAGGAGCCCGGGCATCCCAGGATTAGGGGAAAAACTGTTTTTT
TRBJ1-2 | . | TRBV18 | . | CASSPRAGYEVYGYTF | TGTGCCAGCTCCCCCAGGGCAGGGTACGAGGTCTATGGCTACACCTTC
TRBJ2-1 | TRBD2 | TRBV9 | . | CASSVGIGGANEQFF | TGTGCCAGCAGCGTAGGCATCGGGGGGGCGAATGAGCAGTTCTTC
TRBJ2-7 | . | TRBV7-7 | . | CASSYHSFRQYF | TGTGCCAGCAGCTACCACAGCTTTCGGCAGTACTTC
TRBJ1-1 | . | TRBV10-3 | few | CAISGLRDLEHTEAFF | TGTGCCATCAGTGGCCTCAGGGATTTAGAGCACACTGAAGCTTTCTTT
TRBJ1-5 | TRBD1 | TRBV19 | . | CASSSGGGNQPQHF | TGTGCCAGTAGTTCAGGGGGCGGCAATCAGCCCCAGCATTTT
TRBJ2-7 | TRBD1 | TRBV9 | . | CASSPKTGGYEQYF | TGTGCCAGCAGCCCCAAGACAGGGGGCTACGAGCAGTACTTC
TRBJ1-5 | . | TRBV10-3 | . | CAISESRGSNQPQHF | TGTGCCATCAGTGAGTCGCGGGGTAGCAATCAGCCCCAGCATTTT
TRBJ2-1 | TRBD2 | TRBV7-3 | . | CASSLTGTSGGNEQFF | TGTGCCAGCAGTTTAACCGGGACTAGCGGAGGCAATGAGCAGTTCTTC
TRBJ2-7 | TRBD1 | TRBV2 | once | CASSEHRGNYEQYF | TGTGCCAGCAGTGAACACAGGGGTAACTACGAGCAGTACTTC
TRBJ1-6 | . | TRBV4-1 | . | CASSQNTLTGLDSPLHF | TGCGCCAGCAGCCAAAACACTTTAACAGGGCTGGATTCACCCCTCCACTTT
TRBJ1-1 | . | TRBV11-2 | . | CASSRRSPGTEAFF | TGTGCCAGCAGCCGCCGGAGTCCGGGGACTGAAGCTTTCTTT
TRBJ1-4 | . | TRBV7-8 | . | CASSLGYLLGEKLFF | TGTGCCAGCAGCTTGGGTTATTTACTGGGGGAAAAACTGTTTTTT
TRBJ2-7 | . | TRBV12-5 | . | CASGLDGLNYEQYF | TGTGCTAGTGGTTTGGACGGACTGAACTACGAGCAGTACTTC
TRBJ2-5 | TRBD2 | TRBV28 | once | CASSFYGGAGETQYF | TGTGCCAGCAGTTTTTACGGGGGAGCGGGGGAGACCCAGTACTTC
TRBJ1-5 | TRBD1 | TRBV6-2/TRBV6-3 | once | CASSRTGSPINQPQHF | TGTGCCAGCAGCAGGACAGGGTCCCCAATCAATCAGCCCCAGCATTTT
TRBJ2-7 | TRBD1 | TRBV7-8 | . | CASSRVETGSYEQYF | TGTGCCAGCAGCCGAGTAGAGACAGGGAGCTACGAGCAGTACTTC
TRBJ1-1 | . | TRBV2 | few | CASSVTRGNTEAFF | TGTGCCAGCAGCGTAACCCGGGGAAACACTGAAGCTTTCTTT